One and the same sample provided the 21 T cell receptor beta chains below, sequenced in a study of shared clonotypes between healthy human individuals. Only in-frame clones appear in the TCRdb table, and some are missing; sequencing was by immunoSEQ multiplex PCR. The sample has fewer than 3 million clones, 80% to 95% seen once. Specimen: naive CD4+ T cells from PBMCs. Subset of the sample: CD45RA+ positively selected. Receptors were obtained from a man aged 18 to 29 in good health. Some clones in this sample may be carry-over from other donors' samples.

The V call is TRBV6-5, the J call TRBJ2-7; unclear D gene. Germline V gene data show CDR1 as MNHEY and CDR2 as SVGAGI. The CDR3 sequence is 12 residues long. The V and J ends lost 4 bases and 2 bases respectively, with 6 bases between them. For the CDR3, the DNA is TGTGCCAGCAGTTCGAGACCCTACGAGCAGTACTTC. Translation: CASSSRPYEQYF.

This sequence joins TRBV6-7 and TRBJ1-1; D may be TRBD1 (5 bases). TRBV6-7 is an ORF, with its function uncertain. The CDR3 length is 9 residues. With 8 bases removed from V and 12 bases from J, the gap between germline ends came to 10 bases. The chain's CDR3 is CASRDGTFF. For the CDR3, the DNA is TGTGCCAGCCGGGACGGGACTTTCTTT.

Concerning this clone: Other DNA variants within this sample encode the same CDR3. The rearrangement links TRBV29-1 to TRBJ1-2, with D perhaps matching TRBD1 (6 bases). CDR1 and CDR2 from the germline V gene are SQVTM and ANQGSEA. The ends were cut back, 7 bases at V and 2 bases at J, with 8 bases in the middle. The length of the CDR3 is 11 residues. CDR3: CSGQGNYGYTF. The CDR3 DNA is TGCAGCGGGCAGGGGAACTATGGCTACACCTTC.

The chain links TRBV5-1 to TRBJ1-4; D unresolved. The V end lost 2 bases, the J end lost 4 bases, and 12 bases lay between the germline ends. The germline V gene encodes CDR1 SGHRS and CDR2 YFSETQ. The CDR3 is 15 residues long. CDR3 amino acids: CASSLGRSVNEKLFF. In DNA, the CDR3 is TGCGCCAGCAGCTTAGGCAGGTCGGTTAATGAAAAACTGTTTTTT. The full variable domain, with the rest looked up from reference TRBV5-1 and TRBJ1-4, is KAGVTQTPRYLIKTRGQQVTLSCSPISGHRSVSWYQQTPGQGLQFLFEYFSETQRNKGNFPGRFSGRQFSNSRSEMNVSTLELGDSALYLCASSLGRSVNEKLFFGSGTQLSVL.

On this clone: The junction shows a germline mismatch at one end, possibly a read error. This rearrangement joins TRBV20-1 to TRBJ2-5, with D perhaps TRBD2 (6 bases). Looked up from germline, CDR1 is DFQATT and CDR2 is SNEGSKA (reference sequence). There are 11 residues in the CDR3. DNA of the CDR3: TGCAGTGCTAGAGATCGGGAGATCCAGTACTTC. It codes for CSARDREIQYF.

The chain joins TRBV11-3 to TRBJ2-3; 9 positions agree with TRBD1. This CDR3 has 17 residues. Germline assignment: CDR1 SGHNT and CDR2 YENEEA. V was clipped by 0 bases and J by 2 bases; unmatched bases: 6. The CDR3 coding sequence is TGTGCCAGCAGCTTAGAAGCCGGGACAGGGAACACAGATACGCAGTATTTT. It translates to CASSLEAGTGNTDTQYF. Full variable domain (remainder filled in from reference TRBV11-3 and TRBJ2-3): EAGVVQSPRYKIIEKKQPVAFWCNPISGHNTLYWYLQNLGQGPELLIRYENEEAVDDSQLPKDRFSAERLKGVDSTLKIQPAELGDSAVYLCASSLEAGTGNTDTQYFGPGTRLTVL.

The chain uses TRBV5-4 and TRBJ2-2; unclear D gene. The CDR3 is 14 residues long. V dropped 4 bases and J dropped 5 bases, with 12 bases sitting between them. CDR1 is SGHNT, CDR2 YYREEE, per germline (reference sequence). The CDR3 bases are TGTGCCAGCAGCCCAACCTCAAGTACCGGGGAGCTGTTTTTT. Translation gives CASSPTSSTGELFF.

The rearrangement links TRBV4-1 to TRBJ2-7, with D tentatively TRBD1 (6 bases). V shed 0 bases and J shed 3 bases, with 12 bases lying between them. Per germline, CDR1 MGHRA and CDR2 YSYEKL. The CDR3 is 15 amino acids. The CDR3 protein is CASSQDPAGDYEQYF. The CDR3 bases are TGCGCCAGCAGCCAAGACCCCGCAGGGGACTACGAGCAGTACTTC.

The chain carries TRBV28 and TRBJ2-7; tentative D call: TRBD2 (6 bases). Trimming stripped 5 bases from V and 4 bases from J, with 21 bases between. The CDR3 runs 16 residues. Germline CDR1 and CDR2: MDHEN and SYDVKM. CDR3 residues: CASSHDPGLRGYEQYF. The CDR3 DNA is TGTGCCAGCAGTCACGATCCGGGACTTAGGGGTTACGAGCAGTACTTC.

CDR3 region: CASSVFSGGPGNTIYF. The DNA for the CDR3 is TGTGCCAGCAGCGTATTTTCGGGGGGGCCTGGAAACACCATATATTTT. J is TRBJ1-3 and V is TRBV9; the D gene is possibly TRBD1 (6 bases). Germline V CDR1 and CDR2: SGDLS, YYNGEE. Trimming took 1 base from V and 2 from J, leaving 13 bases between them. CDR3 size: 16 residues.

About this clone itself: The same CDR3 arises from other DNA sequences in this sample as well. The CDR3 sequence: CASSLSAGELFF. CDR3 sequence (DNA): TGTGCCAGCAGCTTAAGTGCCGGGGAGCTGTTTTTT. The gene calls are TRBV7-3 and TRBJ2-2, with D unclear. The CDR3 loop spans 12 amino acids. CDR1 is SGHTA and CDR2 is FQGTGA in the germline V gene. V dropped 1 base and J dropped 6 bases, with 3 bases sitting between them.

CDR3 sequence reads: CASSLVTSSYEQYF. The CDR3 DNA reads as TGTGCCAGCAGCTTGGTCACGAGCTCCTACGAGCAGTACTTC. The chain employs TRBV5-6 and TRBJ2-7; D is ambiguous. The V end was cut by 0 bases, the J end by 0 bases, with 7 bases between. This CDR3 has 14 residues. In germline, CDR1 is SGHDT, CDR2 YYEEEE.

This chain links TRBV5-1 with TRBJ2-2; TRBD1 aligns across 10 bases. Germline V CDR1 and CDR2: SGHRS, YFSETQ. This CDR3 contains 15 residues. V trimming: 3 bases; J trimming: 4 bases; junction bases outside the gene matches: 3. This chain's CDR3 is CASSSGQGPTGELFF. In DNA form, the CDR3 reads TGCGCCAGCAGCTCGGGACAGGGGCCCACCGGGGAGCTGTTTTTT.

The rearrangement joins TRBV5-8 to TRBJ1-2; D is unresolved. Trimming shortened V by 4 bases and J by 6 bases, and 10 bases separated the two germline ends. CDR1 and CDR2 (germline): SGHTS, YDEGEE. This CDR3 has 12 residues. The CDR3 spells CASSPFGHGYTF. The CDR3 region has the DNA TGTGCCAGCAGCCCCTTCGGGCATGGCTACACCTTC.

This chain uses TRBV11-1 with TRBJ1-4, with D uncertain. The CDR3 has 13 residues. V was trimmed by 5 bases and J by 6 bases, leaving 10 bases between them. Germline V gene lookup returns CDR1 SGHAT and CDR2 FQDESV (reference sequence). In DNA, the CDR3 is TGTGCCAGCAGCCGGGAGTCAGATGAAAAACTGTTTTTT. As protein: CASSRESDEKLFF.

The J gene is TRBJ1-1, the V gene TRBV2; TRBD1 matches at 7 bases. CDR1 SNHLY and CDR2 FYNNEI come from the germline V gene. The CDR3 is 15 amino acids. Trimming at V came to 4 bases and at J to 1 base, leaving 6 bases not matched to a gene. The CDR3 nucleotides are TGTGCCAGCAGTGGACAGGGTCGGGGGAACACTGAAGCTTTCTTT. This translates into CASSGQGRGNTEAFF.

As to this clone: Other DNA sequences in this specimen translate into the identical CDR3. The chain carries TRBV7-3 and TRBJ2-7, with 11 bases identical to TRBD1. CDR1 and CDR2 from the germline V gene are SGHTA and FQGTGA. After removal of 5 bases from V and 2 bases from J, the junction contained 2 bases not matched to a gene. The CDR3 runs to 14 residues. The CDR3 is CASSPGQGAYEQYF. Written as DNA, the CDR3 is TGTGCCAGCAGCCCGGGACAGGGGGCCTACGAGCAGTACTTC.

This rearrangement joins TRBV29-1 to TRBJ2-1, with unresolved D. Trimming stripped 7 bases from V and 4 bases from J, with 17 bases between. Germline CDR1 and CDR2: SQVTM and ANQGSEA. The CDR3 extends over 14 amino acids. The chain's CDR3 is CSAPGGVGYNEQFF. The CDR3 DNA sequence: TGCAGCGCCCCCGGCGGCGTGGGATACAATGAGCAGTTCTTC.

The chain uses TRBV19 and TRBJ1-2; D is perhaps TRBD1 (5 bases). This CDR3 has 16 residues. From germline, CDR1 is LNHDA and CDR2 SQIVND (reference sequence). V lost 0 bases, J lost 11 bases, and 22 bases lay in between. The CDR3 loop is CASSIDALDRARGYTF. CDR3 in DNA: TGTGCCAGTAGTATAGATGCCCTTGACAGAGCCAGAGGTTACACCTTC. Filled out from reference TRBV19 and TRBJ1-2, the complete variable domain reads DGGITQSPKYLFRKEGQNVTLSCEQNLNHDAMYWYRQDPGQGLRLIYYSQIVNDFQKGDIAEGYSVSREKKESFPLTVTSAQKNPTAFYLCASSIDALDRARGYTFGSGTRLTVV.

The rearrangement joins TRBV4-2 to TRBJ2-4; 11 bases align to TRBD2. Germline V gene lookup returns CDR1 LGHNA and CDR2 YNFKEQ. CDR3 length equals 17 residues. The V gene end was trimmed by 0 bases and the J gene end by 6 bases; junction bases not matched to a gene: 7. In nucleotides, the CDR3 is TGTGCCAGCAGCCAAGACCTAGCGGGAGGTTTTGGAAACATTCAGTACTTC. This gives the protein CASSQDLAGGFGNIQYF.

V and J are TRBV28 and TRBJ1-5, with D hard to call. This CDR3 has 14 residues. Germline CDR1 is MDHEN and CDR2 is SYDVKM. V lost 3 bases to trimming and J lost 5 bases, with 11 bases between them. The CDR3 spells CASSFPRDDQPQHF. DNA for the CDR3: TGTGCCAGCAGTTTCCCCAGAGACGATCAGCCCCAGCATTTT.